The next 5 T cell receptor beta chains were all read from a single sample in a study of response to subunit inactivated influenza vaccine. TCRdb re-analysed the RT-PCR reads in MiXCR, keeping a single row per CDR3 protein. The sample shows roughly 700,000 distinct CDR3 sequences, 15% to 19% of them seen only once. The source was PBMCs from blood, collected approximately 13 days after vaccination. These receptors were taken from a man aged 50-59 years who received an inactivated influenza vaccine.

This clonotype was seen a handful of times. The CDR3 region is CASSLAQSWDTGELFF. The DNA of the CDR3 is TGCGCCAGCAGCTTGGCGCAGTCTTGGGACACCGGGGAGCTGTTTTTT. The genes are TRBV5-1 and TRBJ2-2; D is ambiguous. The CDR3 is made up of 16 amino acids. V was pared by 0 bases and J by 3 bases, with 12 bases between. Germline V gives CDR1 SGHRS, CDR2 YFSETQ.

The gene calls are TRBV5-1 and TRBJ1-2; tentatively, D is TRBD1 (5 bases). CDR1 SGHRS and CDR2 YFSETQ come from the germline V gene. Between the trimmed V and J ends, which lost 4 bases and 3 bases, there was a span of 16 bases. CDR3 size: 15 residues. The CDR3 here is CASSPSGGVDYGYTF. CDR3 in DNA: TGCGCCAGCAGCCCGTCGGGGGGGGTCGACTATGGCTACACCTTC.

The chain is built from TRBV24-1 and TRBJ2-5, with D perhaps TRBD2 (6 bases). From germline, CDR1 is KGHDR and CDR2 SFDVKD. There are 16 residues in the CDR3. Between the trimmed V and J ends, which lost 3 bases and 5 bases, there was a span of 18 bases. DNA for the CDR3: TGTGCCACCAGTGATCCTGGTCGGGGAGGAGGGGAGACCCAGTACTTC. Its protein product is CATSDPGRGGGETQYF.

The chain combines TRBV20-1 with TRBJ1-4; D unclear. The CDR3 is 14 residues long. The germline V and J ends were trimmed by 0 bases and 8 bases, with 13 bases remaining between them. Germline V gene sequence: CDR1 DFQATT, CDR2 SNEGSKA (reference sequence). As DNA, the CDR3 is TGCAGTGCTAGAGATCTCCAAAGCCCAGAAAAACTGTTTTTT. Translated: CSARDLQSPEKLFF.

The chain carries TRBV12-3 or TRBV12-4 and TRBJ1-1, with TRBD1 as a possible D gene (5 bases). The CDR3 covers 14 residues. Trimming left V 6 bases short and J 6 bases short, with 17 bases between. In DNA, the CDR3 is TGTGCCAGCAGACCCTTCAGGGCTCCGGCTGAAGCTTTCTTT. It translates to CASRPFRAPAEAFF.